This T cell receptor (beta chain) derives from a study of T cells expressing NK-cell markers. TCRdb reprocessed the 5' RACE reads, with one entry per CDR3 protein and no DNA. The sample table sets out 350,000 to 400,000 distinct CDR3 sequences. This CDR3 is 16 amino acids long. Germline CDR1 is SGHRS and CDR2 is YFSETQ. Sequenced: blood T cells: a sorted CD56 or NKG2C T cell subset, CD4+ or CD8+ T cells, or bulk PBMC T cells (not recorded which). This receptor was taken from a woman between 45 and 60 years old in good health. The chain couples TRBV5-1 to TRBJ2-1. The CDR3 spells CASSRVSRLGPNEQFF.